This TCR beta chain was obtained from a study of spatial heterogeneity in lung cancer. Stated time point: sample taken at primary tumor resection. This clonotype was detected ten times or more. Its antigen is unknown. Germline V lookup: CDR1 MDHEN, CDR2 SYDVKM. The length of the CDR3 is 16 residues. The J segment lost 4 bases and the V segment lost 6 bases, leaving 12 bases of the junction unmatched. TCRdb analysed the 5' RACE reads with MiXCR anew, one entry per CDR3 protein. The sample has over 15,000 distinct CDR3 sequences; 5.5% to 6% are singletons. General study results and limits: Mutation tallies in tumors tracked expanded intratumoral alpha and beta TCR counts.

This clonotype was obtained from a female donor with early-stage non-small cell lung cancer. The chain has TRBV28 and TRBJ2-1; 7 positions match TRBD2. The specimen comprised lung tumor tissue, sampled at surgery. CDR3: CASSRMGLAVYNEQFF. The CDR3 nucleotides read TGTGCCAGCAGCCGCATGGGGCTAGCGGTATACAATGAGCAGTTCTTC.